Listed here are 12 T cell receptor beta chains from one sample, sequenced in a study of T-cell memory formation after mild COVID-19. TCRdb re-analysed the 5' RACE reads in MiXCR, keeping a single row per CDR3 protein. The profile shows 35,000 to 45,000 distinct CDR3 sequences, under 7.5% of them singletons. The sample was PBMCs or a T cell subset sorted from them (not recorded which). These TCRs come from a man aged 18-30 years who had mild COVID-19 (a few samples of this study predate the infection). Cell type and time point are not known.

The chain combines TRBV18 with TRBJ2-3, with 10 nucleotides matching TRBD2. The V gene's germline CDR1 is KGHSH and CDR2 LQKENI. The V and J ends lost 2 bases and 5 bases, in that order; junction bases with no gene match: 7. This CDR3 has 16 amino acids. CDR3 sequence (DNA): TGTGCCAGCTCACCATACAGCGGGGGGGCTGAAGATACGCAGTATTTT. This sequence encodes CASSPYSGGAEDTQYF.

The rearrangement links TRBV7-3 to TRBJ2-1; 9 bases align to TRBD1. The J segment lost 5 bases and the V segment lost 3 bases, leaving 8 bases of the junction unmatched. Germline V CDR1 and CDR2: SGHTA, FQGTGA. This CDR3 has 16 amino acids. The CDR3 DNA reads TGTGCCAGCAGCTTTCCCATGGGACAGGGTAACAATGAGCAGTTCTTC. Translating it yields CASSFPMGQGNNEQFF. Supplemented by reference TRBV7-3 and TRBJ2-1, the full variable domain reads GAGVSQTPSNKVTEKGKYVELRCDPISGHTALYWYRQSLGQGPEFLIYFQGTGAADDSGLPNDRFFAVRPEGSVSTLKIQRTERGDSAVYLCASSFPMGQGNNEQFFGPGTRLTVL.

This clonotype was counted many times. The chain joins TRBV5-5 to TRBJ1-6; perhaps TRBD1 as D (5 bases). The CDR3 is 13 residues long. Trimming pared 8 bases from V and 10 bases from J, leaving 16 bases between. Germline CDR1 and CDR2: SGHKS and YYEKEE (reference sequence). CDR3 sequence: CASGGGPESPLHF. DNA for the CDR3: TGTGCCAGTGGGGGGGGACCCGAGTCACCCCTCCACTTT.

This clonotype was observed a few times. The V gene is TRBV29-1, the J gene TRBJ1-1; D is possibly TRBD1 (6 bases). The length of the CDR3 is 15 residues. Germline values: CDR1 SQVTM, CDR2 ANQGSEA. CDR3 bases: TGCAGTGGGGGGCCAGGGGAGAATCTATACACTGAAGCTTTCTTT. Protein: CSGGPGENLYTEAFF.

This clonotype was detected many times. This chain uses TRBV15 with TRBJ2-5; 11 bases map to TRBD2. Trimming cost V 6 bases and J 3 bases; bases outside gene matches: 0. The CDR3 covers 13 residues. Germline CDR1 LNHNV, CDR2 YYDKDF (reference sequence). CDR3 nucleotide sequence: TGTGCCACCAGACTAGCGGGGGAAGAGACCCAGTACTTC. It is translated as CATRLAGEETQYF.

The CDR3 DNA reads TGTGCCATCAGTGGGAAGCTTGACACTGAAGCTTTCTTT. Translated: CAISGKLDTEAFF. The chain couples TRBV10-3 to TRBJ1-1; the D is unclear. V gave up 4 bases and J gave up 3 bases, with 9 bases separating them. Germline V gene sequence: CDR1 ENHRY, CDR2 SYGVKD. The CDR3 runs to 13 residues.

J is TRBJ2-1 and V is TRBV7-2; TRBD2 aligns across 12 bases. Trimming cost V 4 bases and J 4 bases; bases outside gene matches: 11. This CDR3 has 18 amino acids. CDR1 is SGHTA and CDR2 is FQGNSA in the germline V gene. The CDR3 coding sequence is TGTGCCAGCAGCTCGCTCCGCGGCCTAGCGGGGGGGTACAATGAGCAGTTCTTC. It is translated as CASSSLRGLAGGYNEQFF.

The chain carries TRBV12-3 or TRBV12-4 and TRBJ1-1; D is unresolved. Trimming cost V 1 base and J 3 bases, with 6 bases left between them. The CDR3 totals 13 residues. For the CDR3, the DNA is TGTGCCAGCAGTTTAGGACAAGACACTGAAGCTTTCTTT. Amino acid sequence: CASSLGQDTEAFF.

This clonotype was observed at least ten times. The chain uses TRBV3-1 and TRBJ2-4; 7 nucleotides align to TRBD2. Losses at the gene ends were 5 bases for V and 7 bases for J; bases not matched to a gene: 14. CDR3 size: 16 residues. Germline V gives CDR1 LGHDT, CDR2 YNNKEL (reference sequence). CDR3 residues: CASSGRDRGGWNIQYF. The CDR3 bases are TGTGCCAGCAGCGGTCGGGACCGCGGGGGATGGAACATTCAGTACTTC.

The chain recombines TRBV7-9 with TRBJ2-2; tentatively, D is TRBD1 (5 bases). The length of the CDR3 is 13 residues. Trimming pared 8 bases from V and 2 bases from J, leaving 9 bases between. The germline V gene has CDR1 SEHNR and CDR2 FQNEAQ (reference sequence). DNA of the CDR3: TGTGCCAGCGGTCAGGGAAACACCGGGGAGCTGTTTTTT. This translates into CASGQGNTGELFF.

In its sample, this clonotype was seen a few times. CDR3 region: CASSLRPGGAGETQYF. The CDR3 nucleotides are TGTGCCAGCAGCTTACGACCAGGGGGCGCGGGGGAGACCCAGTACTTC. V gene TRBV7-6 combines with J gene TRBJ2-5, with 8 bases identical to TRBD1. This CDR3 comprises 16 residues. The germline V gene encodes CDR1 SGHVS and CDR2 FNYEAQ. V was pared by 2 bases and J by 5 bases, with 10 bases of the junction left unmatched. The variable domain in full, completed from reference TRBV7-6 and TRBJ2-5, reads GAGVSQSPRYKVTKRGQDVALRCDPISGHVSLYWYRQALGQGPEFLTYFNYEAQQDKSGLPNDRFSAERPEGSISTLTIQRTEQRDSAMYRCASSLRPGGAGETQYFGPGTRLLVL.

This clonotype was counted a few times. V gene TRBV7-2 combines with J gene TRBJ2-3; TRBD2 matches at 10 bases. The CDR3 is 18 residues long. Germline assignment: CDR1 SGHTA and CDR2 FQGNSA. Trimming took 5 bases from V and 1 from J; bases not matched to a gene: 12. In DNA, the CDR3 is TGTGCCAGCAGCCGCCTTAGCGGGGGGCCCTCGGGCACAGATACGCAGTATTTT. Residues: CASSRLSGGPSGTDTQYF.